This entry concerns a single T cell receptor beta chain. One junction end does not reproduce the germline sequence, and a read error may be involved. CDR1 is SQVTM and CDR2 is ANQGSEA in the germline V gene. The CDR3 covers 10 residues. Each CDR3 protein gets one entry after TCRdb re-called the PCR reads with MiXCR. The sample holds more than 450,000 distinct CDR3 sequences; roughly 25% are singletons and the top ten take over 0.6%. This specimen belongs to a study of molecular identifiers for immune sequencing clone quantification. The chain combines TRBV29-1 with TRBJ2-7; D is unresolved. This receptor was taken from a human donor in good health. Some libraries in this study had Jurkat cell RNA spiked in. The sequencing input was naive CD8+ T cells from blood, with Jurkat cell RNA spiked in. Subset described: FACS-sorted CD8+CD4-CCR7+CD45RA+ naive T cells. The CDR3 DNA is TGCAGCGTGGTTGTCTACGAGCAGTGCTTC. It yields the protein CSVVVYEQCF.